The entry below gives a single TCR beta chain sequence along with its context. Its cognate antigen is unknown. This record comes from a study of T cell repertoires in aging, cancer and after chemotherapy. Study context: Patients with chronic lymphocytic leukemia were sampled before and after fludarabine- or bendamustine-based chemotherapy. Regarding the study as a whole: No conclusions about immunological memory after chemotherapy can be drawn from the repertoire data. In each cancer cohort, median generation probability increased across chemotherapy, suggesting thymic output rebounded. Age-matched healthy donors had significantly more diverse, less clonal blood TCR repertoires than untreated cancer patients.

Per the germline V gene, CDR1 is DFQATT and CDR2 is SNEGSKA (reference sequence). V lost 7 bases, J lost 4 bases, and 5 bases lay in between. This CDR3 has 9 residues. Rearranged V-D-J TRB sequences were amplified with a mixed TRB-A/B primer pool. TCRdb re-derived calls from the multiplex PCR reads in MiXCR, one entry per CDR3 protein. Among thousands of distinct CDR3 sequences, under 35% were seen once, and the ten largest hold roughly 30%. The template was genomic DNA from peripheral blood, not RNA. This TCR derives from a human donor with a blood cancer. Source material: blood. This sequence joins TRBV20-1 and TRBJ2-7; unclear D gene. DNA for the CDR3: TGCAGTGTAGGATACGAGCAGTACTTC. This codes for CSVGYEQYF.